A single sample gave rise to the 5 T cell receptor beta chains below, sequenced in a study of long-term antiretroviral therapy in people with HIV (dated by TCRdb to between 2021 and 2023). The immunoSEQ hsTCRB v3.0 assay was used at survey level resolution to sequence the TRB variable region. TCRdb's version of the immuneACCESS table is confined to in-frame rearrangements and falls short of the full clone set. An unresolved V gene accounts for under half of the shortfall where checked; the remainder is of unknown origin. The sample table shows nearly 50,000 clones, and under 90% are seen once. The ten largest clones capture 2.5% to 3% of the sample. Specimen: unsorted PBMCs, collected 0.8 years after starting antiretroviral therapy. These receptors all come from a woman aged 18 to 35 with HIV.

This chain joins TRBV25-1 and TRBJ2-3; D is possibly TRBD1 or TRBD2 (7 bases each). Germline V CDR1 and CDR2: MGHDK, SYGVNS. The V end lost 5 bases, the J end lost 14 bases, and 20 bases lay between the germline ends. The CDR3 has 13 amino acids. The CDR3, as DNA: TGTGCCAGCAGTCCCAGGGGGGGAGGGGACGCGTATTTT. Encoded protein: CASSPRGGGDAYF.

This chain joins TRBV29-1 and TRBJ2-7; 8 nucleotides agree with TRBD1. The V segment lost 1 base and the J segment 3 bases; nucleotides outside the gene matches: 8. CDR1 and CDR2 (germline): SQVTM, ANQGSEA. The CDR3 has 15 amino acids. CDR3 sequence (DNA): TGCAGCGTTGAAGCTGCAGACAGGGGCCACTACGAGCAGTACTTC. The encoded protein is CSVEAADRGHYEQYF.

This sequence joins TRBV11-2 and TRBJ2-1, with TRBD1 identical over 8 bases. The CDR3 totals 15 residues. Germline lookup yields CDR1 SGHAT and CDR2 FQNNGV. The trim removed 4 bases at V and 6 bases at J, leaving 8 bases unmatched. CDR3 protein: CASSSPTGVFNEQFF. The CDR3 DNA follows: TGTGCCAGCAGCTCCCCGACAGGGGTTTTCAATGAGCAGTTCTTC.

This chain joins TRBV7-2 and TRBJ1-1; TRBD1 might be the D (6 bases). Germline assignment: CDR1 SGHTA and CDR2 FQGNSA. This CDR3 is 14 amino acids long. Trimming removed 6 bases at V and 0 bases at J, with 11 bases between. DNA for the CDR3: TGTGCCAGCAGGCAACAGGGCTTGAACACTGAAGCTTTCTTT. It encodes CASRQQGLNTEAFF. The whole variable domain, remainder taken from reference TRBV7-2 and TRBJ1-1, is GAGVSQSPSNKVTEKGKDVELRCDPISGHTALYWYRQSLGQGLEFLIYFQGNSAPDKSGLPSDRFSAERTGGSVSTLTIQRTQQEDSAVYLCASRQQGLNTEAFFGQGTRLTVV.

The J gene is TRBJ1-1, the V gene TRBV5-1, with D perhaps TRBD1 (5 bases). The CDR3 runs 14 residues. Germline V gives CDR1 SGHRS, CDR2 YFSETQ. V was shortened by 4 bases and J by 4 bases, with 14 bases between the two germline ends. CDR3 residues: CASSPYVGRTEAFF. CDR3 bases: TGCGCCAGCAGCCCGTACGTGGGGCGCACTGAAGCTTTCTTT. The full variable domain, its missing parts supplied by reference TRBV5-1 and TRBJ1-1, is KAGVTQTPRYLIKTRGQQVTLSCSPISGHRSVSWYQQTPGQGLQFLFEYFSETQRNKGNFPGRFSGRQFSNSRSEMNVSTLELGDSALYLCASSPYVGRTEAFFGQGTRLTVV.